A selection of T cell receptor beta chains follows, all from one sample in a study of cytomegalovirus exposure and HLA in healthy donors. The method was immunoSEQ multiplex PCR; TCRdb's version includes in-frame clones alone and lacks a portion of them. The top ten hold 6.5% to 8.5% of the sample, which has about 150,000 clones, 75% to 85% seen once. Material for sequencing was PBMCs. The receptors shown here come from a man aged 30-40 years in good health and CMV-seropositive. Each CDR3 is given with its conserved first and last residue. A D gene is named only where the DNA matches it firmly. Size tells how often a clone was seen (once, few, many) or the class of an expanded clone, and some rows leave it out.

j_call	v_call	d_call	clone_size	cdr3_nt	cdr3_aa
TRBJ2-6	TRBV19	-	few	TGTGCCAGTAGCAGGTTAGATGGGGCCAACGTCCTGACTTTC	CASSRLDGANVLTF
TRBJ1-5	TRBV27	TRBD1	-	TGTGCCAGCAGTTTGAAGGCAGGGGGTAGACAGCCCCAGCATTTT	CASSLKAGGRQPQHF
TRBJ1-1	TRBV5-4	-	-	TGTGCCAGCAGCTTGGAGCGATGCGAAGAAGCTTTCTTT	CASSLERCEEAFF
TRBJ2-7	TRBV19	TRBD1	few	TGTGCCAGTAGTATTCAGGGGGCCTACGAGCAGTACTTC	CASSIQGAYEQYF
TRBJ2-7	TRBV2	-	-	TGTGCCAGCAGTGAAGGGCTGAACTACGAGCAGTACTTC	CASSEGLNYEQYF
TRBJ1-5	TRBV19	TRBD1	-	TGTGCCAGTAGTAATAACCGGGACAGGGGGCGTGGGGGCAATCAGCCCCAGCATTTT	CASSNNRDRGRGGNQPQHF
TRBJ1-3	TRBV6-1	TRBD1	-	TGTGCCAGCAGTGAATGGACAGGGGCTGGAAACACCATATATTTT	CASSEWTGAGNTIYF
TRBJ1-2	TRBV5-4	TRBD1	-	TGTGCCAGCAGCCGAATGGGACAGACGAGGACTAACTATGGCTACACCTTC	CASSRMGQTRTNYGYTF
TRBJ1-1	TRBV15	-	-	TGTGCCACCAGCAGAGGCGCCGCGTCGAACACTGAAGCTTTCTTT	CATSRGAASNTEAFF
TRBJ2-5	TRBV30	TRBD2	once	TGTGCCTGGAGTCGGGGGGGGCAGCTACAAGAGACCCAGTACTTC	CAWSRGGQLQETQYF
TRBJ1-2	TRBV5-6	TRBD1	-	TGTGCCAGCAGCGCGACAGGGGTAGGCTATGGCTACACCTTC	CASSATGVGYGYTF
TRBJ1-1	TRBV20-1	TRBD1	-	TGCAGTGCCGGGGACAGGGGTGAAGCTTTCTTT	CSAGDRGEAFF
TRBJ2-1	TRBV7-2	-	-	TGTGCCAGCAGCCCACCCGGAGGCCATGAGCAGTTCTTC	CASSPPGGHEQFF
TRBJ1-1	TRBV6-8	TRBD1	-	TGTGCCAGCAGTCCGACAGGGAGCTTCACTGAAGCTTTCTTT	CASSPTGSFTEAFF
TRBJ2-7	TRBV5-1	-	once	TGCGCCAGCAGCAACTACGAGAGCTCCTACGAGCAGTACTTC	CASSNYESSYEQYF
TRBJ2-2	TRBV7-6	-	-	TGTGCCAGCAGCTCGTCCCCCGGGAGGAACACCGGGGAGCTGTTTTTT	CASSSSPGRNTGELFF
TRBJ2-1	TRBV27	TRBD2	-	TGTGCCAGCAGCCCACGGGCGGGAGGGGACAATGAGCAGTTCTTC	CASSPRAGGDNEQFF
TRBJ2-7	TRBV19	-	-	TGTGCCAGTAGTATGAGGCAGTCGGGTGAGCAGTACTTC	CASSMRQSGEQYF
TRBJ2-1	TRBV27	-	once	TGTGCCAGCAGTTTATCCGAGTACAATGAGCAGTTCTTC	CASSLSEYNEQFF
TRBJ1-6	TRBV19	TRBD1	-	TGTGCCAGTAGGGGACAGGCTATTAATAATTCACCCCTCCACTTT	CASRGQAINNSPLHF
TRBJ1-2	TRBV5-4	TRBD1	-	TGTGCCAGCAGCTTGGGGACAGGGGGATATGGCTACACCTTC	CASSLGTGGYGYTF
TRBJ2-4	TRBV13	TRBD2	-	TGTGCCAGCAGCCTGCGACTAGCGGGACAAGCCAAAAACATTCAGTACTTC	CASSLRLAGQAKNIQYF
TRBJ2-7	TRBV9	-	-	TGTGCCAGCAGCCTATTTAGCGCCATGACATACGAGCAGTACTTC	CASSLFSAMTYEQYF
TRBJ2-3	TRBV5-1	-	-	TGCGCCAGCAGGATTGGACAGACAGATACGCAGTATTTT	CASRIGQTDTQYF
TRBJ2-7	TRBV6-6	-	-	TGTGCCAGCAGTTCCATCGGGGGCGAGCAGTACTTC	CASSSIGGEQYF
TRBJ2-7	TRBV4-2	-	-	TGTGCCAGCAGCCCCCAGGAATCCTACGAGCAGTACTTC	CASSPQESYEQYF
TRBJ2-3	TRBV10-3	-	-	TGTGCCACCCAACAGGACAGCAACACAGATACGCAGTATTTT	CATQQDSNTDTQYF
TRBJ2-7	TRBV29-1	TRBD1	-	TGCAGCGCCCTGCGGACAGGGGGCCACGAGCAGTACTTC	CSALRTGGHEQYF
TRBJ1-4	TRBV6-5	TRBD1	-	TGTGCCAGCAGTCGGACAGGGGGACGTGAAAAACTGTTTTTT	CASSRTGGREKLFF
TRBJ2-7	TRBV2	-	few	TGTGCCAGCCGGGACTCGAATAGGGAGCAGTACTTC	CASRDSNREQYF
TRBJ2-2	TRBV5-1	-	-	TGCGCCAGCAGCTTAGCGTTGAACACCAGGGAGCTGTTTTTT	CASSLALNTRELFF
TRBJ2-1	TRBV15	-	-	TGTGCCACCAGCAGAGGGCGTGAGGAATACAATGAGCAGTTCTTC	CATSRGREEYNEQFF
TRBJ1-1	TRBV6-1	-	-	TGTGCCAGCAGTGAGTTTGGCCAGGCTTTCTTT	CASSEFGQAFF
TRBJ2-5	TRBV5-4	TRBD1	-	TGTGCCAGCAGCTTGGTGGGACGGACAGGGCCGGAGACCCAGTACTTC	CASSLVGRTGPETQYF
TRBJ2-7	TRBV28	-	once	TGTGCCAGCAGGCCCCCGGGACAAGACTACGAGCAGTACTTC	CASRPPGQDYEQYF
TRBJ2-1	TRBV19	TRBD2	-	TGTGCCAGCTCTCAGGGACTAACCTACAATGAGCAGTTCTTC	CASSQGLTYNEQFF
TRBJ2-7	TRBV10-3	TRBD2	-	TGTGCCATCGGCCGGAGGGTTAGACTAGCTGCCTACGAGCAGTACTTC	CAIGRRVRLAAYEQYF
TRBJ2-2	TRBV2	-	-	TGTGCCAGCATCTTAATAGGCCAGGGTCAGAACACCGGGGAGCTGTTTTTT	CASILIGQGQNTGELFF
TRBJ2-3	TRBV15	TRBD2	-	TGTGCCACCAGCAGACTAGCGGGGGGGGATACGCAGTATTTT	CATSRLAGGDTQYF
TRBJ2-3	TRBV28	TRBD2	-	TGTGCCAGCAGTACAGCGGGAGAGGGTCGGGATACGCAGTATTTT	CASSTAGEGRDTQYF
TRBJ1-6	TRBV2	-	-	TGTGCCAGCAGCCTAAGGGGCGGAGAGAATTCACCCCTCCACTTT	CASSLRGGENSPLHF
TRBJ1-3	TRBV10-2	-	-	TGCGCCAGCAGTGAGTCGAACAGGATCAATCCCCGAAGCACCATATATTTT	CASSESNRINPRSTIYF
TRBJ1-6	TRBV5-1	-	few	TGCGCCAGCAGCTTGAGCACCACTTCACCCCTCCACTTT	CASSLSTTSPLHF
TRBJ2-3	TRBV11-2	-	-	TGTGCCAGCAGCTGGGCAGAGGATACGCAGTATTTT	CASSWAEDTQYF
TRBJ1-2	TRBV6-5	TRBD1	-	TGTGCCAGCAGTTACCTAGGGGGCTTCTATGGCTACACCTTC	CASSYLGGFYGYTF
TRBJ2-3	TRBV27	TRBD2	-	TGTGCCAGCAGTTTATCGGCGGGAGGGCCGCCGGGCACAGATACGCAGTATTTT	CASSLSAGGPPGTDTQYF
TRBJ2-2	TRBV5-4	-	-	TGTGCCAGCAGCGCCGCCCCTGGGACAATCCCCGGGGAGCTGTTTTTT	CASSAAPGTIPGELFF
TRBJ2-7	TRBV5-1	-	few	TGCGCCAGCAGGGAAAGCGAGCCCTTCGAGCAGTACTTC	CASRESEPFEQYF
TRBJ2-3	TRBV5-4	TRBD2	few	TGTGCCAGCAGCCCAACTAGCGGGGGAAGGGATACGCAGTATTTT	CASSPTSGGRDTQYF
TRBJ1-3	TRBV27	-	-	TGTGCCAGCAGTTCGGGGAGTTACTCTGGAAACACCATATATTTT	CASSSGSYSGNTIYF
TRBJ2-7	TRBV25-1	-	few	TGTGCCAGCCAGGGGTTTAACGCCTACGAGCAGTACTTC	CASQGFNAYEQYF
TRBJ1-2	TRBV5-6	-	-	TGTGCCAGCAGCTCCGGAGGGGACGGCTACACCTTC	CASSSGGDGYTF
TRBJ2-7	TRBV6-6	-	-	TGTGCCAGCCAAGGCGGCAGGGACTCCTACGAGCAGTACTTC	CASQGGRDSYEQYF
TRBJ2-5	TRBV27	-	once	TGTGCCAGCAGTGCAGAAGCCGGACAGCCCACGCGGGAGACCCAGTACTTC	CASSAEAGQPTRETQYF
TRBJ2-6	TRBV28	-	once	TGTGCCAGCAGTTTATTACAGGACTCTGGGGCCAACGTCCTGACTTTC	CASSLLQDSGANVLTF